This T cell receptor (beta chain) was documented in a study of blood T cell repertoires in COVID-19. CDR1 is LGHDT, CDR2 YNNKEL, per germline (reference sequence). Trimming left V 4 bases short and J 6 bases short, with 21 bases between. The CDR3 spans 16 residues. In the authors' methods: Reference gene primer amplification in the assay estimated nucleated cell counts. Profiled with immunoSEQ multiplex PCR; TCRdb holds only in-frame clones, not every one. V, J and clone size reflect that table, while D and trimming were determined from the DNA. The data show over 150,000 clones, with about 78% seen just once and around 15% held by the top ten.

What was sequenced was PBMCs or T cells enriched from blood (not recorded which). This sequence was found in a woman aged 50 to 60 who had recovered from COVID-19. V usage is TRBV3-1 (or the pseudogene TRBV3-2) and J usage is TRBJ1-2, with D possibly being TRBD1 (5 bases). The CDR3 coding sequence is TGTGCCAGCAGCCTGGGGAACAGGCCCTCGGCGGATGGCTACACCTTC. Its translation: CASSLGNRPSADGYTF.